This note documents a single T cell receptor (beta chain) sequence. The antigen is unknown. This record comes from a study of radiotherapy plus CTLA-4 blockade in lung cancer. Whole-study context: Objective responses were recorded in about a sixth of patients, with disease control recorded in around 30%.

This CDR3 is built from 19 residues. The V and J ends lost 0 bases and 0 bases, in that order; junction bases with no gene match: 8. CDR1 SGHTA and CDR2 FQGNSA come from the germline V gene. The method was immunoSEQ multiplex PCR; TCRdb's version includes in-frame clones alone and lacks a portion of them. The sample holds tens of thousands of clones; 70% to 90% are singletons and the top ten take 25% to 35%. General observations from the study: Once radiotherapy plus ipilimumab had been given, TCR clones derived from tumor expanded in blood.

The chain combines TRBV7-2 with TRBJ2-2, with 9 nucleotides matching TRBD2. The input for sequencing was peripheral blood, taken from a patient treated with radiotherapy plus ipilimumab. This TCR was recovered from a human donor with non-small cell lung cancer whose response to radiotherapy plus ipilimumab could not be evaluated. The CDR3 reads CASSLALLLAGTNTGELFF. The CDR3 DNA follows: TGTGCCAGCAGCTTAGCCCTCCTTCTAGCGGGAACGAACACCGGGGAGCTGTTTTTT.